This TCR beta chain was observed in a study of blood T cells in healthy people across ages. A J-beta primer mix and a sample-barcoded 5' primer were used in a second PCR of about 6 to 12 cycles. TCRdb re-called the 5' RACE reads with MiXCR, one entry per CDR3 protein. Of over 600,000 distinct CDR3 sequences in the sample, about 47% are singletons; the top ten hold roughly 18%. Study-wide points: Whereas aged donors had fewer naive CD4+ cells, long-lived donors had more of them and higher diversity.

Ten milliliters of peripheral blood were drawn from each donor. At least 6 micrograms of total RNA were extracted per sample. The V end was cut by 9 bases, the J end by 5 bases, with 16 bases between. The CDR3 runs to 14 residues. The germline CDR1 and CDR2 sequences are MNHNY and SVGAGI (reference sequence). Concerning this clonotype itself: Its antigen is not identified.

Specimen: blood. The chain uses TRBV6-6 and TRBJ2-2, with D perhaps TRBD2 (6 bases). The clonotype originates from a man aged 80 or over in good health. CDR3 DNA: TGTGCCAGTCAGGGCGGGACTCTTACCGGGGAGCTGTTTTTT. Translating it yields CASQGGTLTGELFF.